This TCR beta chain emerged from a study of T-cell memory formation after mild COVID-19 (dated by TCRdb to about 2021). About the study as a whole: Most TCR sequence clusters were specific to one of the two donors. In two donors, T-cell clones that expanded and contracted after mild COVID-19 were tracked by sequencing TCRalpha and TCRbeta repertoires over time. The cohort comprised two young, previously healthy adult volunteers, one female and one male.

V is cut by 6 bases and J by 0 bases, and the space between the germline ends is 14 bases. The germline V gene (reference sequence) yields MNHEY for CDR1 and SMNVEV for CDR2. The CDR3, from cysteine to phenylalanine, totals 15 residues. Only the CDR3 region is kept as DNA, spanning 45 bases read in frame from base 1. Sequencer: Illumina NovaSeq 6000. TCRalpha and TCRbeta cDNA libraries were constructed by 5'RACE with constant-segment primers, with sample barcodes and unique molecular identifiers being introduced. Trizol reagent was used to extract RNA from every sample. The libraries were amplified in two PCR steps, and the second step added a second sample barcode and Illumina TruSeq adapters. The libraries were sequenced on an Illumina NovaSeq using 2 x 150 bp paired-end reads. The study's processing was this. Demultiplexing of reads and collapsing into UMI-guided consensus sequences were performed with migec v1.2.7. Using mixcr v2.1.11, the UMI consensuses were aligned to TRA and TRB V and J templates and assembled into clonotypes. A clonotype was counted as expanded or contracted only if both edgeR and NoisET called the change significant, with noise models trained on biological replicates. For edgeR calls, the thresholds were a false discovery rate-adjusted p below 0.01 and a log2 fold-change of 1. PCA with hierarchical clustering of max-normalized trajectories of the 1000 most abundant clonotypes was used as exploratory dynamics analysis. Separately sequenced CD4+ and CD8+ repertoires were used to assign a CD4 or CD8 phenotype to each responding clone. TCRdb handled the public reads itself, with Q25 trimming in fastp and clone calling in MiXCR, and kept productive beta chains. Entries that share a CDR3 protein sequence are merged under the most common genes and DNA. These V and J calls are TCRdb output, not the study's own analysis. The sample contains a few hundred thousand distinct CDR3 sequences, approximately 19% of them found a single time. Roughly 21% of the sample is held by the ten biggest clonotypes.

PBMCs were isolated by Ficoll-Paque density gradient centrifugation. In the case of this clonotype: This receptor's antigen is unknown. No base quality values were provided; no much bigger clone lies one nucleotide off.

General conclusions and limits of the study: The second-wave clones that peaked on day 37 were not confirmed to be SARS-CoV-2 specific. Contracting CD4+ clones were found mainly in CM and EM memory subsets, while CD8+ clones were enriched in EMRA. Clones contracting from day 15 to 85 had balanced CD4/CD8 phenotypes, while a second wave expanding from day 15 to 37 was biased towards CD4+. The study covered only a couple of mild cases, and larger cohorts including severe cases with pre-infection samples were considered necessary. Some responding clones were detected in pre-infection memory, suggesting pre-existing cross-reactive memory T cells joined the SARS-CoV-2 response.

Material: PBMCs or a T cell subset sorted from them (not recorded which). This sequence uses TRBV27 and TRBJ1-2; no confident D gene assignment can be made. The TCR was taken from a man younger than 35 who had mild COVID-19 (a few samples of this study predate the infection). The sample titles of this study are shuffled in the database, so cell type and time point are left out; the donor was told from shared clones. The DNA reads TGTGCCAGCAGCCAGACGGGCCCAGCTAACTATGGCTACACCTTC. Translated, it reads CASSQTGPANYGYTF.